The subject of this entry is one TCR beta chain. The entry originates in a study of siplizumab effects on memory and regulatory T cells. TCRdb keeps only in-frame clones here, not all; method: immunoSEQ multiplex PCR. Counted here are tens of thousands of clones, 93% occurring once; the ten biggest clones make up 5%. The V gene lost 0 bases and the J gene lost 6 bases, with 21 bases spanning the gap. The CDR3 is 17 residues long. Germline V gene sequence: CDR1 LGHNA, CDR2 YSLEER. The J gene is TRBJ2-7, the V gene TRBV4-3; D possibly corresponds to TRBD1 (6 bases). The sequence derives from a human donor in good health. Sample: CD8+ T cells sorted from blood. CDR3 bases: TGCGCCAGCAGCCAAGACGCCGGGGCGACAGGCGTACGCGAGCAGTACTTC. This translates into CASSQDAGATGVREQYF.